This TCR beta chain originates from a study of blood T cell repertoires in COVID-19. Study details: Specimens from acute and convalescent COVID-19 originated in the United States, Italy and Spain.

Assay: immunoSEQ multiplex PCR; the TCRdb copy retains only in-frame clones and omits some. Of approximately 230,000 clones listed, about 91% are singletons. This CDR3 contains 15 residues. V was clipped by 0 bases and J by 2 bases; unmatched bases: 7. CDR1 and CDR2 from the germline V gene are SQVTM and ANQGSEA. The clonotype comes from a woman aged 50 to 60 with acute COVID-19. Sequencing used PBMCs or T cells enriched from blood (not recorded which). The V gene is TRBV29-1, the J gene TRBJ2-7; 7 positions agree with TRBD1. CDR3 in DNA: TGCAGCGTTGAAGATCCGGGACAGTATCCCTACGAGCAGTACTTC. This gives the protein CSVEDPGQYPYEQYF.